A selection of T cell receptor beta chains follows, all from one sample in a study of blood T cell repertoires in COVID-19. Assay used: immunoSEQ multiplex PCR; TCRdb lists only in-frame clones, some missing. The data contain 130,000 to 150,000 clones, more than 75% of them singletons. The sequencing input was peripheral blood. All receptors derive from a man aged 60 to 69 with active or convalescent COVID-19. The CDR3 runs from the conserved cysteine through the conserved F or W. D genes are given only for firm matches. Only some rows state a clone size, as once, few, many or a class for expanded clones.

size	D	V	J	DNA	CDR3
NA	NA	TRBV6-2/TRBV6-3	TRBJ1-5	TGTGCCAGCAGTCCGCAGGGGTATCAGCCCCAGCATTTT	CASSPQGYQPQHF
few	NA	TRBV4-3	TRBJ1-5	TGCGCCAGCAGCCAAGATAGGGGCCAGCAATGGCCCCAGCATTTT	CASSQDRGQQWPQHF
NA	NA	TRBV5-4	TRBJ2-6	TGTGCCAGCAGCCCGCTTGGGAGGGGGATCTCTGGGGCCAACGTCCTGACTTTC	CASSPLGRGISGANVLTF
once	NA	TRBV27	TRBJ1-5	TGTGCCAGCAGTCCCACAGGGCACAATCAGCCCCAGCATTTT	CASSPTGHNQPQHF
NA	NA	TRBV20-1	TRBJ1-6	TGCAGTGCTAGAGCGACTAGGGACCCCCACTTT	CSARATRDPHF
NA	TRBD2	TRBV28	TRBJ2-1	TGTGCCAGCAGGACCCCCCTAGCGGGAGTGGTCTATGAGCAGTTCTTC	CASRTPLAGVVYEQFF
NA	NA	TRBV27	TRBJ2-7	TGTGCCAGCAGTTTAACGTTAGGGGGCGCGGGAAGCCCCGAGCAGTACTTC	CASSLTLGGAGSPEQYF
NA	NA	TRBV12-3/TRBV12-4	TRBJ2-7	TGTGCCAGCAGGAGCCAGGCACTGGGTTTGCACTTC	CASRSQALGLHF
few	NA	TRBV5-5	TRBJ1-3	TGTGCCAGCAGCTTGGACGGGGATTCTGGAAACACCATATATTTT	CASSLDGDSGNTIYF
NA	NA	TRBV14	TRBJ1-6	TGTGCCAGCAGCCACCGCAGGGGTTTAGTTAATTCACCCCTCCACTTT	CASSHRRGLVNSPLHF
NA	TRBD1	TRBV5-1	TRBJ2-3	TGCGCTCCCCTGATGAGGGACAGGGAAGGGGGACCCCCCACAGATACGCAGTATTTT	CAPLMRDREGGPPTDTQYF
NA	TRBD2	TRBV24-1	TRBJ2-3	TGTGCCACCAGTGTCACAGGCGGGGGTATTGGTGGGATCACAGATACGCAGTATTTT	CATSVTGGGIGGITDTQYF
NA	NA	TRBV7-6	TRBJ2-1	TGTGCCAGCAGCTTATCTAATTCAGCGGCACCACCCTACAATGAGCAGTTCTTC	CASSLSNSAAPPYNEQFF
NA	NA	TRBV28	TRBJ2-2	TGTGCCAGCAAAATAGCGGTTAACACCGGGGAGCTGTTTTTT	CASKIAVNTGELFF
NA	NA	TRBV6-5	TRBJ1-5	TGTGCCAGCGCCGGACACCTTAGCAATCAGCCCCAGCATTTT	CASAGHLSNQPQHF
NA	NA	TRBV28	TRBJ2-1	TGTGCCAGCAGTTCCGCGGGGGCGGGGTACAATGAGCAGTTCTTC	CASSSAGAGYNEQFF
few	NA	TRBV20-1	TRBJ1-1	TGCAGTGCTAGCTACACTGAAGCTTTCTTT	CSASYTEAFF
NA	TRBD2	TRBV4-3	TRBJ2-2	TGCGCCAGCAGCCCTGCTTGGAGCGGGGGGACCGGGGAGCTGTTTTTT	CASSPAWSGGTGELFF